This TCR beta chain was documented in a study of cytomegalovirus exposure and HLA in healthy donors. The study, taken as a whole, reports: Most TCR sequences proved rare, with some public TCRs found in many donors.

The CDR3 spans 16 residues. Per germline, CDR1 SGHRS and CDR2 YFSETQ. V was shortened by 0 bases and J by 1 base, with 13 bases between the two germline ends. PCR involved 60 Vbeta and 13 Jbeta primers. Only in-frame clones appear in the TCRdb table, and some are missing; sequencing was by immunoSEQ multiplex PCR. The sample lists a few hundred thousand clones, roughly four fifths occurring once. A word on this clone: Its antigen is as yet unknown.

This receptor was obtained from a woman between 55 and 75 years old in good health and CMV-seropositive. Sequenced: PBMCs. The chain uses TRBV5-1 and TRBJ1-1; D gene unclear. In nucleotides, the CDR3 is TGCGCCAGCAGCTTGGAGGGCCCGGGGAGGAACACTGAAGCTTTCTTT. This translates into CASSLEGPGRNTEAFF. Looking up the rest from reference TRBV5-1 and TRBJ1-1 gives the full variable domain: KAGVTQTPRYLIKTRGQQVTLSCSPISGHRSVSWYQQTPGQGLQFLFEYFSETQRNKGNFPGRFSGRQFSNSRSEMNVSTLELGDSALYLCASSLEGPGRNTEAFFGQGTRLTVV.